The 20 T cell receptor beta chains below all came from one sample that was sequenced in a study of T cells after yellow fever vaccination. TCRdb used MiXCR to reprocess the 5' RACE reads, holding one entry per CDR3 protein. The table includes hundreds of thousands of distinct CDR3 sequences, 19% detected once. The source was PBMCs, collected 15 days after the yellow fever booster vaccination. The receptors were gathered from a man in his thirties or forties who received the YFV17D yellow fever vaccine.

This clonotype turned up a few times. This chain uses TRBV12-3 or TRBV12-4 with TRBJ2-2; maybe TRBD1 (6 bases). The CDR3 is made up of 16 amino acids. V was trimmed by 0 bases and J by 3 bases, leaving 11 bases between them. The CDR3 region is CASSLALGGYTGELFF. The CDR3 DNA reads TGTGCCAGCAGTTTAGCGCTAGGGGGATACACCGGGGAGCTGTTTTTT.

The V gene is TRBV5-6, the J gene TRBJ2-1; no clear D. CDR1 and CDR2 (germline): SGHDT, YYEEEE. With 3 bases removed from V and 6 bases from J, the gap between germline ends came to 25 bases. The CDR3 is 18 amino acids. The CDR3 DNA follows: TGTGCCAGCAGCTCACCCGACGTTCTAGTCCCGCCGCTCAATGAGCAGTTCTTC. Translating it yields CASSSPDVLVPPLNEQFF.

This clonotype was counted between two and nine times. CDR3 in DNA: TGTGCCAGCAGCTTAGCGTTGACAAGCTCCTACAATGAGCAGTTCTTC. Amino acid sequence: CASSLALTSSYNEQFF. This rearrangement joins TRBV7-9 to TRBJ2-1; D not resolved. The CDR3 has 16 amino acids. Trimming cost V 0 bases and J 0 bases, with 9 bases left between them. Per the germline V gene, CDR1 is SEHNR and CDR2 is FQNEAQ (reference sequence).

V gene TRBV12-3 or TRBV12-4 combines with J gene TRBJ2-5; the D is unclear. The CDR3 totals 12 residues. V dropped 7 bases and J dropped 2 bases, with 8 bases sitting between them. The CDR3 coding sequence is TGTGCCAGCACCACCTCACAAGAGACCCAGTACTTC. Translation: CASTTSQETQYF.

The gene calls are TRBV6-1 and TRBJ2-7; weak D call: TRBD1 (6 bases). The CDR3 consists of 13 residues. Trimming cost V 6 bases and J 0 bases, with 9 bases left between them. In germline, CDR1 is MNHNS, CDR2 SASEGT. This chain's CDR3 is CASRDSVSYEQYF. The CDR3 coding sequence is TGTGCCAGCAGGGACAGCGTCTCCTACGAGCAGTACTTC.

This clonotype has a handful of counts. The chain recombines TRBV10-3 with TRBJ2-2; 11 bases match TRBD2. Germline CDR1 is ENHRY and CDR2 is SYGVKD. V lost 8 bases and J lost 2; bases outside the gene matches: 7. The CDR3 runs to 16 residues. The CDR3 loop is CAIRTSGSLNTGELFF. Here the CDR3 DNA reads TGTGCCATCCGGACTAGCGGGTCCCTTAACACCGGGGAGCTGTTTTTT.

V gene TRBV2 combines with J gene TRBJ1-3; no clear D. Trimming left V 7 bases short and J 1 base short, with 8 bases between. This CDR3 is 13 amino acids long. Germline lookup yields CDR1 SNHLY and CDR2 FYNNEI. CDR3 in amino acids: CASKTSSGNTIYF. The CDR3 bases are TGTGCCAGCAAAACCAGTTCTGGAAACACCATATATTTT.

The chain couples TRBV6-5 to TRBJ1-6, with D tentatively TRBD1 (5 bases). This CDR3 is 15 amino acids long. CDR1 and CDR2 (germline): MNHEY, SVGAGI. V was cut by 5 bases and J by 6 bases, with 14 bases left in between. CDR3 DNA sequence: TGTGCCAGCAGTACTCTCGGGACGGCTAATTCACCCCTCCACTTT. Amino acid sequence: CASSTLGTANSPLHF.

The CDR3 region has the DNA TGTGCCAGCAGCATTGGGACAGGTGGTTTTGGTGGCTACACCTTC. Translating it yields CASSIGTGGFGGYTF. The chain is built from TRBV6-1 and TRBJ1-2; TRBD1 aligns across 8 bases. The CDR3 contains 15 residues. Germline trimming cut 6 bases from V and 7 bases from J; bases unmatched to any gene: 13. The germline gives CDR1 MNHNS, CDR2 SASEGT.

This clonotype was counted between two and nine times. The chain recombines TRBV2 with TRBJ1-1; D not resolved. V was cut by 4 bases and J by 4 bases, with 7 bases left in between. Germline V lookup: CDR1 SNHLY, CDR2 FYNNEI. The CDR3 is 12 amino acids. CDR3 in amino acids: CASSGRVTEAFF. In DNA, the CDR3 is TGTGCCAGCAGTGGGAGGGTCACTGAAGCTTTCTTT. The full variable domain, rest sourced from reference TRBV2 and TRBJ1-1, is EPEVTQTPSHQVTQMGQEVILRCVPISNHLYFYWYRQILGQKVEFLVSFYNNEISEKSEIFDDQFSVERPDGSNFTLKIRSTKLEDSAMYFCASSGRVTEAFFGQGTRLTVV.

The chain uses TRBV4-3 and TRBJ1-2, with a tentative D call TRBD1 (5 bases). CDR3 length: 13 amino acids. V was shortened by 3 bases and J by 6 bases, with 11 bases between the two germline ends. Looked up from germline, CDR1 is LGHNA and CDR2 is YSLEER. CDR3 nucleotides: TGCGCCAGCAGCCAGCCCCAGGGAGATGGCTACACCTTC. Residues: CASSQPQGDGYTF.

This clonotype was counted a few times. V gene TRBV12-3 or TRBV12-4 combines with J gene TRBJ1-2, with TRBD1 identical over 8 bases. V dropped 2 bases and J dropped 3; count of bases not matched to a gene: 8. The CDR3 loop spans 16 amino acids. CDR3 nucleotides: TGTGCCAGCAGTTTACCTCCGGACAGGGTTGACTATGGCTACACCTTC. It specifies CASSLPPDRVDYGYTF.

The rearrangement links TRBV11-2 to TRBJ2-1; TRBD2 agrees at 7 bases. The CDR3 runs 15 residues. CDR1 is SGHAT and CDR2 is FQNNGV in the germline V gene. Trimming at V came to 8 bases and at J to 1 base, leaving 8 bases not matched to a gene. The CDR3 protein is CASGVRAGSYNEQFF. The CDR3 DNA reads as TGTGCCAGCGGGGTCCGAGCGGGATCCTACAATGAGCAGTTCTTC.

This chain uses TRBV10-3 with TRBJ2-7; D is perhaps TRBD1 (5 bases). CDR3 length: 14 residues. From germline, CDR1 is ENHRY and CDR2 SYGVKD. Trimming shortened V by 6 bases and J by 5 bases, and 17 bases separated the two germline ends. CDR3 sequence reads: CAIRVNRMGDEQYF. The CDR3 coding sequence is TGTGCCATCAGAGTTAACAGGATGGGCGACGAGCAGTACTTC.

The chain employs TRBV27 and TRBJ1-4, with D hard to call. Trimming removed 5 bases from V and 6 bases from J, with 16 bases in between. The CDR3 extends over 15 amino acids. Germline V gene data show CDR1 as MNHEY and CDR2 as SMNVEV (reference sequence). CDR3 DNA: TGTGCCAGCAGTATCCGGCCCCCCGGAGATGAAAAACTGTTTTTT. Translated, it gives CASSIRPPGDEKLFF.

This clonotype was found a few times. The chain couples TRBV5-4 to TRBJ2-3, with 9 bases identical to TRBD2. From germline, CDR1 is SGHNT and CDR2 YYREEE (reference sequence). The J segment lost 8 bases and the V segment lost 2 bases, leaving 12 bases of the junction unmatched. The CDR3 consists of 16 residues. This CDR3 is CASSFSAGGNTATQYF. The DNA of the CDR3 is TGTGCCAGCAGCTTTTCGGCGGGAGGGAACACTGCTACGCAGTATTTT.

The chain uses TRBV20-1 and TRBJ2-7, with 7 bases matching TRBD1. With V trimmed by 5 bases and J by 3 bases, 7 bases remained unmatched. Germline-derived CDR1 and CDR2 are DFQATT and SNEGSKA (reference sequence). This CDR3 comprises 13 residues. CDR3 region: CSAAYRGNYEQYF. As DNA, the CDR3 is TGCAGTGCTGCTTACAGGGGAAACTACGAGCAGTACTTC.

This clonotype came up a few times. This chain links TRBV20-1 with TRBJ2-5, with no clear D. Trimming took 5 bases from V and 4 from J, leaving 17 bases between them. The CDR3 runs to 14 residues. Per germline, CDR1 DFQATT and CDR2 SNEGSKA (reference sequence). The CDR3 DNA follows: TGCAGTGCTCAGAAGGGCCAGGTCGGAGAGACCCAGTACTTC. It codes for CSAQKGQVGETQYF.

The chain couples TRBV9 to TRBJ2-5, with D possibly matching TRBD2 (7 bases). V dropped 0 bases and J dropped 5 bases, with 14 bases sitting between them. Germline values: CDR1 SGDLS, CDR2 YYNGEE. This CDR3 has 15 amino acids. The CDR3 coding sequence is TGTGCCAGCAGCGTAGAACAGGGAGGGTCGGAGACCCAGTACTTC. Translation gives CASSVEQGGSETQYF.

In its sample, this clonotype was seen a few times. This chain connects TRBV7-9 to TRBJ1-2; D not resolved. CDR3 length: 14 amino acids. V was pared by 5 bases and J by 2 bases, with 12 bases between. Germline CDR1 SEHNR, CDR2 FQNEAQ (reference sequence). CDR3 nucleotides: TGTGCCAGCAGCCCATGGACGGAAAACTATGGCTACACCTTC. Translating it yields CASSPWTENYGYTF.